This T cell receptor delta chain is from a study of Vδ1+ human thymocytes. Broader study findings: In the thymus, TRG and TRD repertoires looked highly polyclonal with Gaussian CDR3 lengths. Thymic delta-chain repertoires held 15% to 20% Vdelta2 sequences and few Vdelta3, despite high sort purity.

Points on this clone: The antigen remains undetermined.

Vdelta1+ thymocyte sorts reached between roughly 98% and 99.6% purity. The template was reverse-transcribed extracted RNA. Pooled V-gene forward primers with one constant-region reverse primer generated the CDR3 amplicons by multiplex PCR. TCRdb reanalysed the multiplex PCR reads with CATT. The sample shows around 56,000 delta-chain clones, about 16% of them seen only once. The germline gives CDR1 TSWWSYY, CDR2 QGS. V was trimmed by 3 bases and J by 2 bases, leaving 25 bases between them. The CDR3 runs 19 residues. The chain employs TRDV1 and TRDJ1; D not certain. Sequenced: Vdelta1+ gamma-delta thymocytes from the thymus. Subset noted: FACS-sorted CD3+ TCRalphabeta- TCRVdelta1+ TCRVdelta2- thymocytes. The TCR originated in a girl under three years old who had congenital heart surgery. The CDR3 reads CALGDRRTAVRDITDKLIF. CDR3 nucleotide sequence: TGTGCTCTTGGGGATCGACGTACGGCGGTACGGGACATAACCGATAAACTCATCTTT.